This T cell receptor beta chain was found in a study of blood T cell repertoires in COVID-19. Study background: The samples span acute and convalescent COVID-19 from the United States, Italy and Spain. PBMCs, B-cell-depleted T cells, or T cells provided the cDNA or gDNA that made up the material.

Individuals aged about 18 to 90 years were recruited from fewer than 25 US areas. As processed by the authors: From reference gene primer amplification, estimates of nucleated cell counts were derived. The assay was immunoSEQ multiplex PCR, and TCRdb's table has in-frame clones only and misses some. V and J calls and clone size are copied from that table; D and trimming were computed from the DNA. The repertoire includes a few hundred thousand clones, around 88% of them detected once, and more than 4% sits in the top ten. This CDR3 has 15 amino acids. CDR1 is MDHEN and CDR2 is SYDVKM in the germline V gene. V was clipped by 3 bases and J by 2 bases; unmatched bases: 3.

Sequences were obtained from PBMCs or T cells enriched from blood (not recorded which). The chain combines TRBV28 with TRBJ1-5; TRBD1 matches 8 bases. This TCR came from a woman younger than 45 who had been exposed to COVID-19. As DNA, the CDR3 is TGTGCCAGCAGTTTGTTGGGACAGGGCAATCAGCCCCAGCATTTT. Protein sequence: CASSLLGQGNQPQHF.